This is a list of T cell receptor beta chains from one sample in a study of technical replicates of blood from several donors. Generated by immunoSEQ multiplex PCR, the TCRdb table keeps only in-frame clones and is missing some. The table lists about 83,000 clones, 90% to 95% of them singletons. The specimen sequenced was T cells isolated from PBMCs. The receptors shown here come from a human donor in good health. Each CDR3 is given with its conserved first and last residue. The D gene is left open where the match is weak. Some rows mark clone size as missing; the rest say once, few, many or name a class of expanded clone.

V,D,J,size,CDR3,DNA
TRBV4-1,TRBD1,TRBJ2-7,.,CASSQARDRGYEQYF,TGCGCCAGCAGCCAGGCCCGGGACAGGGGCTACGAGCAGTACTTC
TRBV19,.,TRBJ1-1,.,CASSILFVQAVGTEAFF,TGTGCCAGTAGTATTCTGTTTGTGCAGGCCGTTGGAACTGAAGCTTTCTTT
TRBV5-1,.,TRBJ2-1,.,CASSSTGFEQFF,TGCGCCAGCAGCTCAACAGGGTTTGAGCAGTTCTTC
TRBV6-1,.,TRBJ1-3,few,CASSELAGSGNTIYF,TGTGCCAGCAGTGAACTTGCAGGCTCTGGAAACACCATATATTTT
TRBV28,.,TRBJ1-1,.,CASSLLSGTEAFF,TGTGCCAGCAGTTTATTATCAGGGACTGAAGCTTTCTTT
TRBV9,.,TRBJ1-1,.,CASSPHTEAFF,TGTGCCAGCAGCCCCCATACTGAAGCTTTCTTT
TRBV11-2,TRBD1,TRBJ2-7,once,CASSPRGTEGYEQYF,TGTGCCAGCAGCCCGCGAGGGACAGAGGGTTACGAGCAGTACTTC
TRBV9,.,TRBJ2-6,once,CASSSSGANVLTF,TGTGCCAGCTCCTCCTCTGGGGCCAACGTCCTGACTTTC
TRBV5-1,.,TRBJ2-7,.,CASRETYEQYF,TGCGCCAGTCGCGAGACCTACGAGCAGTACTTC
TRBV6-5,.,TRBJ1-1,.,CASSRDGGGNTEAFF,TGTGCCAGCAGTAGGGACGGCGGGGGGAACACTGAAGCTTTCTTT
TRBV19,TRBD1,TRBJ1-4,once,CASIGQANEKLFF,TGTGCCAGTATTGGACAGGCTAATGAAAAACTGTTTTTT
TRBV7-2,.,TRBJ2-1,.,CASSLRLRPTISSYNEQFF,TGTGCCAGCAGCTTAAGACTCCGTCCCACCATTAGCTCCTACAATGAGCAGTTCTTC
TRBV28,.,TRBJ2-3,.,CASSFWGASTDTQYF,TGTGCCAGCAGTTTTTGGGGAGCCAGCACAGATACGCAGTATTTT
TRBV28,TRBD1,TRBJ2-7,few,CASSPGQAILYEQYF,TGTGCCAGCAGTCCCGGACAGGCGATATTGTACGAGCAGTACTTC
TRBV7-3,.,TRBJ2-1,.,CASSWVSGAYNEQFF,TGTGCCAGCAGCTGGGTATCCGGGGCCTACAATGAGCAGTTCTTC
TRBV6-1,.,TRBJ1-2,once,CASYRSGLSGYTF,TGTGCCAGCTATCGGTCCGGGTTGAGTGGCTACACCTTC
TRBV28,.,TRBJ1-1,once,CASSLWGDTEAFF,TGTGCCAGCAGTTTGTGGGGAGACACTGAAGCTTTCTTT
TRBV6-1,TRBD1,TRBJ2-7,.,CATISRTGETYEQYF,TGTGCCACCATTTCCAGGACAGGGGAGACCTACGAGCAGTACTTC
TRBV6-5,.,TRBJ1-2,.,CASRPPGGTYGYTF,TGTGCCAGCAGACCCCCGGGGGGGACCTATGGCTACACCTTC
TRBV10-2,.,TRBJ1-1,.,CASRPTGSGTEAFF,TGCGCCAGCAGACCCACAGGGTCAGGCACTGAAGCTTTCTTT
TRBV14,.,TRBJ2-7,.,CASSPKRNSEQYF,TGTGCCAGCAGCCCGAAACGTAACAGCGAGCAGTACTTC
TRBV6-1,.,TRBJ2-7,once,CASSAQTGSFYEQYF,TGTGCCAGCAGTGCCCAAACAGGGAGTTTTTACGAGCAGTACTTC
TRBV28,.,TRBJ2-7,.,CASRKWGAYEQYF,TGTGCCAGCAGGAAGTGGGGGGCCTACGAGCAGTACTTC
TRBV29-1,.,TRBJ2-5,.,CSVEVGGNQETQYF,TGCAGCGTTGAAGTTGGAGGTAACCAAGAGACCCAGTACTTC
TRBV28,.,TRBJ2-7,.,CASSPLGEEQYF,TGTGCCAGCAGCCCTCTCGGGGAGGAGCAGTACTTC